This T cell receptor (beta chain) was sequenced in a study of regulatory T cells in long-lasting Graves disease. Libraries of TCR beta came from iRepertoire HTBI primers plus Arm-PCR of CDR3 regions. Each CDR3 protein gets one entry after TCRdb re-called the multiplex PCR reads with MiXCR. The sample lists about 320,000 distinct CDR3 sequences, 15% to 20% occurring once. The sample's time point: newly diagnosed GD, antithyroid drugs for less than 3 months. RNA from PBMCs was the source of the TCR library. The CDR3 spans 14 residues. Germline V gene sequence: CDR1 SGHVS, CDR2 FQNEAQ. Trimming removed 0 bases from V and 7 bases from J, with 9 bases in between.

This clonotype originated in a female donor with Graves disease. The source was peripheral blood mononuclear cells (PBMCs), collected at new diagnosis, from a patient treated with antithyroid drugs. The V call is TRBV7-8, the J call TRBJ1-4; D gene uncertain. The CDR3 DNA is TGTGCCAGCAGCTTAGCAGGGTTTAGTGAAAAACTGTTTTTT. It codes for CASSLAGFSEKLFF.